The T cell receptor beta chain described here comes from a study of CD8 T cells in ankylosing spondylitis. Germline-derived CDR1 and CDR2 are DFQATT and SNEGSKA (reference sequence). V was pared by 0 bases and J by 6 bases, with 13 bases of the junction left unmatched. The CDR3 sequence is 18 residues long. Points from the study as a whole: In ankylosing spondylitis patients, matched synovial fluid reportedly showed significant enrichment of disease-linked clones. Several of the motif variants were reported before in synovial fluid and blood from reactive arthritis. Disease-linked clones had a CD8+ phenotype and relatively low frequency in peripheral blood.

The sample holds a few counts of this clonotype. Its target is unknown. 5'-RACE, quantitative and with molecular barcodes, yielded the TCR beta libraries. TCRdb reanalysed the 5' RACE reads using MiXCR and keeps one entry per CDR3 protein. The sample has around 340,000 distinct CDR3 sequences, about 14% seen once. The specimen sequenced was blood, either unsorted or a sorted T cell fraction (not recorded which). This TCR came from a male donor with ankylosing spondylitis or in good health (not recorded which). This sequence joins TRBV20-1 and TRBJ2-1; 11 bases are shared with TRBD2. The CDR3 region is CSARDNRRVAGGRNEQFF. CDR3 sequence (DNA): TGCAGTGCTAGAGATAATCGAAGGGTAGCGGGAGGGCGCAATGAGCAGTTCTTC.